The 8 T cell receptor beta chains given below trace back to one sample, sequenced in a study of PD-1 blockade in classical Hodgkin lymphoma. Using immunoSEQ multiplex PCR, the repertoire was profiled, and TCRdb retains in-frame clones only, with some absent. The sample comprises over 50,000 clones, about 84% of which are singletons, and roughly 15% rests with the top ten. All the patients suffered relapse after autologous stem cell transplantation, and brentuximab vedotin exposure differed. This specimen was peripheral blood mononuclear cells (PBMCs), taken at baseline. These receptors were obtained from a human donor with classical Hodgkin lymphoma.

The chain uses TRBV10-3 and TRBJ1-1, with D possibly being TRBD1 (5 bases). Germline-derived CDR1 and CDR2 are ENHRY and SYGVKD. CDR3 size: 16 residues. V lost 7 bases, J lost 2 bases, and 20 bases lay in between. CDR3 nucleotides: TGTGCCATCAAAAATAGCGGGGCGGGAGTTAACACTGAAGCTTTCTTT. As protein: CAIKNSGAGVNTEAFF.

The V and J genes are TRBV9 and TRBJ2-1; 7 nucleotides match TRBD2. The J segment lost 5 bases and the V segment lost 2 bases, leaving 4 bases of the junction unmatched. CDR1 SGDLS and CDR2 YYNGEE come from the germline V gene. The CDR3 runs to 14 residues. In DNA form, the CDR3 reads TGTGCCAGCAGCGTCCAGCGGGGAAACAATGAGCAGTTCTTC. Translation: CASSVQRGNNEQFF.

DNA for the CDR3: TGTGCCTGGAGTGGAAGCGGAATGAGCTCCTACAATGAGCAGTTCTTC. Translated, it gives CAWSGSGMSSYNEQFF. The chain employs TRBV30 and TRBJ2-1; the D gene is possibly TRBD2 (5 bases). CDR3 size: 16 residues. CDR1 is GTSNPN, CDR2 SVGIG, per germline (reference sequence). V was shortened by 1 base and J by 0 bases, with 13 bases between the two germline ends. Based on the CDR3 plus reference TRBV30 and TRBJ2-1, the full variable domain is SQTIHQWPATLVQPVGSPLSLECTVEGTSNPNLYWYRQAAGRGLQLLFYSVGIGQISSEVPQNLSASRPQDRQFILSSKKLLLSDSGFYLCAWSGSGMSSYNEQFFGPGTRLTVL.

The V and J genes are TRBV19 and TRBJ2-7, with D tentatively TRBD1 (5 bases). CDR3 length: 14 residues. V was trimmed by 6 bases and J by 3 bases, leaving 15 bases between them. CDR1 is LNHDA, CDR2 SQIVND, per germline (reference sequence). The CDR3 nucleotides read TGTGCCAGTAGGGGGCGGATCCCGATCTACGAGCAGTACGTC. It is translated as CASRGRIPIYEQYV.

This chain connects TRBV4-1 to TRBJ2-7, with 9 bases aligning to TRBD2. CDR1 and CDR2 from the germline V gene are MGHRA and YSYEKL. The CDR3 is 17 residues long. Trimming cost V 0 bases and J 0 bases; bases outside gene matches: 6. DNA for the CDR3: TGCGCCAGCAGCCAAGATCTAGCGGGGACGGTCTCCTACGAGCAGTACTTC. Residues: CASSQDLAGTVSYEQYF.

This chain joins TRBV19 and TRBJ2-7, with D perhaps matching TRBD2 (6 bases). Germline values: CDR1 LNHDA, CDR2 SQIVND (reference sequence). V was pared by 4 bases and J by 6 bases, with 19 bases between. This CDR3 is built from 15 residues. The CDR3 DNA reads TGTGCCAGTAGTACATCGGGAGTTGCTGGAGGCGAGCAGTACTTC. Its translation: CASSTSGVAGGEQYF.

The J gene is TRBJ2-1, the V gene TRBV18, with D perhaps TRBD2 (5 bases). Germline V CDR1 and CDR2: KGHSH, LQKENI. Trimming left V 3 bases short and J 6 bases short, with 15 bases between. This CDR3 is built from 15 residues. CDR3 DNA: TGTGCCAGCTCACCCGGGATCCCAGAATTCAATGAGCAGTTCTTC. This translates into CASSPGIPEFNEQFF.

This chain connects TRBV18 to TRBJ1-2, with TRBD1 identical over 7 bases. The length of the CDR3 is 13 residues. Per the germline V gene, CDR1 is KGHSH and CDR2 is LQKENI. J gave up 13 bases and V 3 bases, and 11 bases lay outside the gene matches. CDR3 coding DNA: TGTGCCAGCTCACCCGACAGGGACCGTGAGGGCACCTTC. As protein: CASSPDRDREGTF.